This T cell receptor (beta chain) stems from a study of cytomegalovirus exposure and HLA in healthy donors. Study-level points and caveats: A previous analysis found most TCR beta V segments productive roughly 90% or roughly 30% of the time. A cluster of highly shared sequence variants was likely a sequencing artifact.

This clone was counted a few times. Its antigen remains unidentified. This CDR3 has 14 residues. Germline V gene data show CDR1 as LNHDA and CDR2 as SQIVND (reference sequence). Trimming removed 7 bases at V and 3 bases at J, with 13 bases between. The PCR ran on 60 Vbeta and 13 Jbeta primers. Assay: immunoSEQ multiplex PCR; the TCRdb copy retains only in-frame clones and omits some. The sample has around 130,000 clones; approximately 66% are singletons. The TCR was taken from a woman in her forties in good health and CMV-seropositive. The specimen sequenced was PBMCs. The chain combines TRBV19 with TRBJ1-5, with D possibly being TRBD1 (6 bases). The CDR3 nucleotides are TGTGCCAGTACCCCTGACAGGCTCAATCAGCCCCAGCATTTT. Translated, it gives CASTPDRLNQPQHF.